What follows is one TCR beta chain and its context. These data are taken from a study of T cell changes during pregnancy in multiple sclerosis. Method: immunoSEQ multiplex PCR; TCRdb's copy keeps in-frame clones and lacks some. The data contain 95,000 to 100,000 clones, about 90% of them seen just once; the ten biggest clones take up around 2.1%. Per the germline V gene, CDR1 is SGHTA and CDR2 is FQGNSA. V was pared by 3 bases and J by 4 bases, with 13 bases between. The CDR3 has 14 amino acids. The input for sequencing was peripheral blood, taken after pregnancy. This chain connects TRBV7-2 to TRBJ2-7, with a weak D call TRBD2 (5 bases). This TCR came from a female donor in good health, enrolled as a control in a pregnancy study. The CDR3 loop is CASSFAGPGYEQYF. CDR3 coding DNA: TGTGCCAGCAGCTTTGCGGGCCCCGGGTACGAGCAGTACTTC. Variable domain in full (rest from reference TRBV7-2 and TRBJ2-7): GAGVSQSPSNKVTEKGKDVELRCDPISGHTALYWYRQSLGQGLEFLIYFQGNSAPDKSGLPSDRFSAERTGGSVSTLTIQRTQQEDSAVYLCASSFAGPGYEQYFGPGTRLTVT.